This T cell receptor (beta chain) derives from a study of yellow fever vaccine responses in identical twins. MiXCR was run by TCRdb on the RT-PCR reads, yielding one entry per CDR3 protein. The repertoire holds about 11,000 distinct CDR3 sequences, with over 60% as singletons. The germline V and J ends were trimmed by 4 bases and 4 bases, with 14 bases remaining between them. This CDR3 contains 15 residues. Germline loops: CDR1 LGHDT, CDR2 YNNKEL (reference sequence). The clonotype was recovered from a woman aged 18-35 years who received the yellow fever vaccine. Sequenced here: T cells from blood (PBMCs), unsorted or a sorted subset (not recorded which), sampled before or after yellow fever vaccination (not recorded which). The chain joins TRBV3-1 to TRBJ1-5, with D possibly matching TRBD1 (6 bases). Here the CDR3 DNA reads TGTGCCAGCAGCCCCTCGACAGGATTTAATCAGCCCCAGCATTTT. Translation: CASSPSTGFNQPQHF.